The entry below gives a single T cell receptor beta chain sequence along with its context. The sample comes from a study of cytomegalovirus exposure and HLA in healthy donors. Looking at the study overall: The 130 or so validation repertoires used a platform that matched the one used for the approximately 670 first-cohort repertoires, as a later analysis reported.

Method: immunoSEQ multiplex PCR; TCRdb's copy keeps in-frame clones and lacks some. Of about 240,000 clones listed, 70% to 90% were seen once; the top ten hold roughly 1.2%. This CDR3 is 15 amino acids long. This chain uses TRBV21-1 with TRBJ2-7; TRBD1, the table's D call, was not compared with the DNA. TRBV21-1 is given as a pseudogene. The TCR sequence derives from a woman aged 25 to 39 in good health and CMV-seropositive. Source material: PBMCs. CDR3: CASGHYRGPPYEQYF. The DNA of the CDR3 is TGTGCCAGCGGCCACTACAGGGGCCCCCCTTACGAGCAGTACTTC.